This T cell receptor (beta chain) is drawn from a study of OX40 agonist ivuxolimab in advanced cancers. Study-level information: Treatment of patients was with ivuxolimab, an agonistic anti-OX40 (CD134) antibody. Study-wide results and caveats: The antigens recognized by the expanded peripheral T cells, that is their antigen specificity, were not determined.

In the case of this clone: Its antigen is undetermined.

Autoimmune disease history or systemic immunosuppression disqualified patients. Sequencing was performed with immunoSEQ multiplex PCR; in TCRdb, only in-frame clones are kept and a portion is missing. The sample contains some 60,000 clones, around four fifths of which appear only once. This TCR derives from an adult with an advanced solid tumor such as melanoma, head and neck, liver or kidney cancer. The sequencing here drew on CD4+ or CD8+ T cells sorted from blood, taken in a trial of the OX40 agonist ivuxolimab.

The DNA for the CDR3 is TGCAGCGCTAGGGGGGTAGGGATCAACGAGCAGTACTTC. It codes for CSARGVGINEQYF. The chain uses TRBV29-1 and TRBJ2-5, with D possibly being TRBD1 or TRBD2 (6 bases each). Matching the DNA end better, TRBJ2-7 makes the J call doubtful. The CDR3 runs 13 residues. Germline V gene lookup returns CDR1 SQVTM and CDR2 ANQGSEA.